This T cell receptor beta chain appears in the sequencing data of a study of cytomegalovirus exposure and HLA in healthy donors. Study results and caveats: Researchers reported that a few CMV-associated chains were confirmed in vitro as CMV antigen-specific. One variant, a missense change in DCLRE1C, was linked in a later analysis to TCR beta V- and J-gene trimming. According to the study, approximately 150 TCR beta chains were cytomegalovirus-associated.

This clone was detected a few times. The antigen remains unidentified. Primers for the PCR totalled 60 Vbeta and 13 Jbeta. Produced via immunoSEQ multiplex PCR; TCRdb's table is partial and in-frame only. Of approximately 100,000 clones in the sample, approximately 80% were seen once. J was trimmed by 12 bases and V by 5 bases; bases with no gene match: 10. Germline V gene lookup returns CDR1 SGHTA and CDR2 FQGNSA. This CDR3 is built from 14 residues. The source is a man between 40 and 49 years old in good health and CMV-seropositive. The sequencing input was PBMCs. The chain uses TRBV7-2 and TRBJ2-1; 10 positions agree with TRBD2. The CDR3 here is CASSRVGTSERQFF. The DNA of the CDR3 is TGTGCCAGCAGCCGCGTCGGGACTAGCGAGCGGCAGTTCTTC.